This T cell receptor beta chain was sequenced during a study of control samples from healthy donors and cancer patients. The ends were cut back, 0 bases at V and 1 base at J, with 9 bases in the middle. This CDR3 contains 14 residues. Germline V gives CDR1 SQVTM, CDR2 ANQGSEA. Assay: immunoSEQ multiplex PCR; the TCRdb copy retains only in-frame clones and omits some. The sample lists under 150,000 clones, approximately 91% occurring once. V is TRBV29-1 and J is TRBJ1-2; D gene unclear. Sequencing input: blood. The sequence was obtained from a man aged 25-45 years in good health. CDR3 in amino acids: CSVEDRGSNYGYTF. The CDR3 DNA follows: TGCAGCGTTGAAGATCGAGGCAGTAACTATGGCTACACCTTC.